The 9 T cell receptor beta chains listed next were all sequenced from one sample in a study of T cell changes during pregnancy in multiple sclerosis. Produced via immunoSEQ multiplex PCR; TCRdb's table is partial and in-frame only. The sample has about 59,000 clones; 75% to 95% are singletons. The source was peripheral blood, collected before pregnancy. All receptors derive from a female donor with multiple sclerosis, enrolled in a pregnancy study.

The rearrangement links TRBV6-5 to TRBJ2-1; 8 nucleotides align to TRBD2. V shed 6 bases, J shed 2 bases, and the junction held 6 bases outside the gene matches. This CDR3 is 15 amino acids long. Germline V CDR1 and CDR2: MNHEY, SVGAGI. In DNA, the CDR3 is TGTGCCAGCAGATCAACGGGGGGGACCTACAATGAGCAGTTCTTC. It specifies CASRSTGGTYNEQFF.

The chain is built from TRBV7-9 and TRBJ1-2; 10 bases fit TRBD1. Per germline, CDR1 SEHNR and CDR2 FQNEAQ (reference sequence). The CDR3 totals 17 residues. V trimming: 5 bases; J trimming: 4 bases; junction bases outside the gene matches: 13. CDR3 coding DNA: TGTGCCAGCAGCCTAGGGGACAGGGGAGGTCCGGGCTATGGCTACACCTTC. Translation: CASSLGDRGGPGYGYTF.

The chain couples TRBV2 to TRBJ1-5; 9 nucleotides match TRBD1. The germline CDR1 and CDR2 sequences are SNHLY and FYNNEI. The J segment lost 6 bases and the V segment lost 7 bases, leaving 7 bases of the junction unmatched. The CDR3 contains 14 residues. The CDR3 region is CASTNTDRGQPQHF. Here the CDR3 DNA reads TGTGCCAGCACAAACACGGACAGGGGTCAGCCCCAGCATTTT.

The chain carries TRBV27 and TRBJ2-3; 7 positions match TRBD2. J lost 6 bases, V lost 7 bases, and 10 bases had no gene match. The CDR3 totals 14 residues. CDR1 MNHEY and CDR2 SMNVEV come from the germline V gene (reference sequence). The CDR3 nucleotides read TGTGCCAGCACAATGGGCGGGGGAGCCGATACGCAGTATTTT. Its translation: CASTMGGGADTQYF.

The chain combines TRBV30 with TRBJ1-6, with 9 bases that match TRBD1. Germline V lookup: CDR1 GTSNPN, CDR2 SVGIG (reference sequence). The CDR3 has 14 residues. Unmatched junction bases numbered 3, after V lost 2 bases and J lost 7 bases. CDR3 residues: CAWSRTGENSPLHF. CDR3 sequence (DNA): TGTGCCTGGAGTCGGACAGGGGAGAATTCACCCCTCCACTTT.

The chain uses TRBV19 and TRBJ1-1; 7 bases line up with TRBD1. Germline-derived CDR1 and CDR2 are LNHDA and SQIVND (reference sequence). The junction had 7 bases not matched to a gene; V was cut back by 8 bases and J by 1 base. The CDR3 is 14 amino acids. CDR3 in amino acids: CASELQGTNTEAFF. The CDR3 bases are TGTGCCAGTGAACTACAGGGGACGAACACTGAAGCTTTCTTT. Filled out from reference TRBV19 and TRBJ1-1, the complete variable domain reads DGGITQSPKYLFRKEGQNVTLSCEQNLNHDAMYWYRQDPGQGLRLIYYSQIVNDFQKGDIAEGYSVSREKKESFPLTVTSAQKNPTAFYLCASELQGTNTEAFFGQGTRLTVV.

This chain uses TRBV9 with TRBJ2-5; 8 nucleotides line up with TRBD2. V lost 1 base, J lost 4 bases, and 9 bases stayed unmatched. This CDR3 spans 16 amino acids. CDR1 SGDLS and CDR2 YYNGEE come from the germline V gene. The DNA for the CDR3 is TGTGCCAGCAGCGTACAGGGCGGGGGGAATCGAGAGACCCAGTACTTC. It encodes CASSVQGGGNRETQYF.

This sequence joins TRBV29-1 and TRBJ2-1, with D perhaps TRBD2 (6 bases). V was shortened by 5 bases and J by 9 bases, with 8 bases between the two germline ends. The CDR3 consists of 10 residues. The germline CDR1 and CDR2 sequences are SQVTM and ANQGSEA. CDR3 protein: CSVSEGEQFF. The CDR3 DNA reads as TGCAGCGTTTCGGAGGGTGAGCAGTTCTTC.

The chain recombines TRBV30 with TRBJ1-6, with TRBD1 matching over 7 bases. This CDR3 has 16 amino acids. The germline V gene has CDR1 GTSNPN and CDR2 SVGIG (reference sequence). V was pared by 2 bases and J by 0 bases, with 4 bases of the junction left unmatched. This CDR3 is CAWSPRQGSYNSPLHF. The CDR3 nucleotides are TGTGCCTGGAGTCCCAGACAGGGCTCCTATAATTCACCCCTCCACTTT.